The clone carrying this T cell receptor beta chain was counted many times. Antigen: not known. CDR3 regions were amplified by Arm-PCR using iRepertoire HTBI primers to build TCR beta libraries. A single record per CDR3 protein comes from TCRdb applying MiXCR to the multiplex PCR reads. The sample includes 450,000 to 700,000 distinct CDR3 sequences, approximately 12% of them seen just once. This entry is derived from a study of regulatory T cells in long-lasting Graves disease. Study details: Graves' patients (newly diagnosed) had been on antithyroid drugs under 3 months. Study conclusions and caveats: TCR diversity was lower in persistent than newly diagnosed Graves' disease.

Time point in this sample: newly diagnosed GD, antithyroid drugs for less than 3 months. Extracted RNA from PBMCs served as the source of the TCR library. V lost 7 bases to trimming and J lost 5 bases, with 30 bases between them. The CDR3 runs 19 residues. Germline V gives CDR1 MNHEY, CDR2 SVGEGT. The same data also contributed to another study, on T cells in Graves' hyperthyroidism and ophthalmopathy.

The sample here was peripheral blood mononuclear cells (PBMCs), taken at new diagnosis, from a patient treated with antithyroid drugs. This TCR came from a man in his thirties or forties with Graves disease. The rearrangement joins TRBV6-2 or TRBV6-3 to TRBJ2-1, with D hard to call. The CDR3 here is CASNTLRVVGARINNEQFF. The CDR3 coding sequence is TGTGCCAGCAACACCCTAAGGGTGGTCGGCGCCAGGATTAACAATGAGCAGTTCTTC.